The 25 T cell receptor beta chains reported below all come from one sample, sequenced in a study of cytomegalovirus exposure and HLA in healthy donors. The PCR used 60 Vbeta and 13 Jbeta primers. The data were produced by immunoSEQ multiplex PCR, yet TCRdb's version contains in-frame clones alone and is incomplete. The sample carries about 140,000 clones, around four fifths recorded once. Material: PBMCs. These receptors came from a man younger than 45 in good health and CMV-seronegative.

The chain joins TRBV28 to TRBJ1-1; 7 bases align to TRBD1. The CDR3 is 18 amino acids. In germline, CDR1 is MDHEN, CDR2 SYDVKM. V lost 6 bases and J lost 4; bases outside the gene matches: 20. The CDR3, as DNA: TGTGCCAGCAGACTCATACACCGGGACAGTTCCAAGGGCACTGAAGCTTTCTTT. Amino acid sequence: CASRLIHRDSSKGTEAFF.

V is TRBV29-1 and J is TRBJ2-1, with 8 bases that match TRBD2. Per the germline V gene, CDR1 is SQVTM and CDR2 is ANQGSEA. V gave up 2 bases and J gave up 7 bases; unmatched junction bases: 10. The CDR3 spans 15 residues. CDR3 protein: CSVERLAGSNNEQFF. Here the CDR3 DNA reads TGCAGCGTTGAACGGTTAGCGGGATCTAATAATGAGCAGTTCTTC.

The gene calls are TRBV10-2 and TRBJ1-5; the D gene is possibly TRBD1 (5 bases). The V end was cut by 7 bases, the J end by 9 bases, with 19 bases between. Germline V gene lookup returns CDR1 WSHSY and CDR2 SAAADI. The CDR3 covers 14 residues. This CDR3 reads CASNVGGPRVPQHF. The CDR3 nucleotides read TGCGCCAGCAATGTCGGGGGACCCAGGGTGCCCCAGCATTTT.

The CDR3 nucleotides read TGTGCCAGCAGTCTAGGAGGGACTAGCCGCACAGATACGCAGTATTTT. This translates into CASSLGGTSRTDTQYF. J is TRBJ2-3 and V is TRBV28; the match to TRBD2 covers 9 bases. Per the germline V gene, CDR1 is MDHEN and CDR2 is SYDVKM. Unmatched junction bases numbered 7, after V lost 5 bases and J lost 1 base. The CDR3 contains 16 residues.

The chain recombines TRBV28 with TRBJ2-1, with 9 bases lining up with TRBD2. Germline CDR1 is MDHEN and CDR2 is SYDVKM. The CDR3 sequence is 16 residues long. The trim removed 6 bases at V and 6 bases at J, leaving 12 bases unmatched. The CDR3 bases are TGTGCCAGCAGCGTGGCGGGCGGGAGGGCCGTCAATGAGCAGTTCTTC. It is translated as CASSVAGGRAVNEQFF.

The genes are TRBV6-5 and TRBJ1-1; TRBD1 might be the D (6 bases). Germline V gene lookup returns CDR1 MNHEY and CDR2 SVGAGI. Trimming pared 2 bases from V and 4 bases from J, leaving 17 bases between. The CDR3 runs 16 residues. The CDR3 DNA reads as TGTGCCAGCAGTTACCTTTCGGGGGGGCTCGGCACTGAAGCTTTCTTT. Translation gives CASSYLSGGLGTEAFF.

The chain carries TRBV30 and TRBJ1-1; the D is unclear. The CDR3 covers 11 residues. Germline V gene sequence: CDR1 GTSNPN, CDR2 SVGIG (reference sequence). The V end was cut by 2 bases, the J end by 7 bases, with 8 bases between. CDR3: CAWSPRDEAFF. In DNA, the CDR3 is TGTGCCTGGAGTCCCCGGGATGAAGCTTTCTTT.

The chain joins TRBV7-2 to TRBJ2-1, with 9 nucleotides matching TRBD2. The germline gives CDR1 SGHTA, CDR2 FQGNSA. The V segment lost 6 bases and the J segment 8 bases; nucleotides outside the gene matches: 8. The CDR3 runs 14 residues. The CDR3 loop reads CASRRRGGADEQFF. CDR3 DNA: TGTGCCAGCAGGCGGCGCGGGGGGGCGGATGAGCAGTTCTTC.

The chain uses TRBV5-1 and TRBJ2-6; 10 bases are shared with TRBD1. The CDR3 is 19 amino acids. Germline CDR1 reads SGHRS; CDR2 reads YFSETQ. The V segment lost 1 base and the J segment 5 bases; nucleotides outside the gene matches: 12. In nucleotides, the CDR3 is TGCGCCAGCAGCTTGCACCCGGGACAGGGGATAATCCGGGCCAACGTCCTGACTTTC. Translating it yields CASSLHPGQGIIRANVLTF.

The chain uses TRBV10-3 and TRBJ2-2; 9 bases align to TRBD2. J gave up 4 bases and V 7 bases, and 7 bases lay outside the gene matches. The CDR3 runs to 15 residues. Germline lookup yields CDR1 ENHRY and CDR2 SYGVKD. The DNA of the CDR3 is TGTGCCATCACTAATAGCGGGAGTCCCACCGGGGAGCTGTTTTTT. Residues: CAITNSGSPTGELFF.

This chain connects TRBV7-9 to TRBJ2-2; TRBD2 agrees at 13 bases. The CDR3 is made up of 17 amino acids. In germline, CDR1 is SEHNR, CDR2 FQNEAQ (reference sequence). The V and J ends lost 5 bases and 7 bases, in that order; junction bases with no gene match: 10. CDR3 loop: CASSPTSGRAYNGELFF. CDR3 coding DNA: TGTGCCAGCAGCCCCACTAGCGGGAGGGCCTATAACGGGGAGCTGTTTTTT.

Here the CDR3 DNA reads TGCGCCAGCAGCTGGACCCCACTAGCGGCGGGAAGCTCCTACAATGAGCAGTTCTTC. Translated, it gives CASSWTPLAAGSSYNEQFF. The chain couples TRBV5-1 to TRBJ2-1; 8 bases fit TRBD2. V trimming: 3 bases; J trimming: 0 bases; junction bases outside the gene matches: 14. The CDR3 is 19 residues long. The germline V gene has CDR1 SGHRS and CDR2 YFSETQ.

V gene TRBV5-1 combines with J gene TRBJ2-1; 12 positions match TRBD1. The germline V gene encodes CDR1 SGHRS and CDR2 YFSETQ. V shed 4 bases, J shed 2 bases, and the junction held 4 bases outside the gene matches. CDR3 size: 16 residues. The CDR3 nucleotides read TGCGCCAGCAGCCCGGGGACAGGGGGCGCCTACAATGAGCAGTTCTTC. Translating it yields CASSPGTGGAYNEQFF.

As for this clone: Other DNA sequences in the sample encode the same CDR3. This sequence joins TRBV29-1 and TRBJ1-2, with unresolved D. This CDR3 spans 14 amino acids. From germline, CDR1 is SQVTM and CDR2 ANQGSEA. V was trimmed by 4 bases and J by 0 bases, leaving 12 bases between them. The CDR3 nucleotides read TGCAGCGTTGGGACGGGAGTCACTAACTATGGCTACACCTTC. It codes for CSVGTGVTNYGYTF.

The gene calls are TRBV6-5 and TRBJ2-3; weak D call: TRBD1 (5 bases). The CDR3 totals 14 residues. The germline CDR1 and CDR2 sequences are MNHEY and SVGAGI. Trimming cost V 5 bases and J 7 bases, with 16 bases left between them. The CDR3 loop reads CASSPSFRDYTQYF. DNA for the CDR3: TGTGCCAGCAGTCCCTCCTTCAGGGATTATACGCAGTATTTT.

DNA of the CDR3: TGTGCCAGCAGTTCCACTGGGACAGGCTATCAGCCCCAGCATTTT. As protein: CASSSTGTGYQPQHF. The V call is TRBV28, the J call TRBJ1-5, with 8 positions matching TRBD1. The ends lost 4 bases at V and 5 bases at J; junction bases unmatched: 7. CDR3 length equals 15 residues. CDR1 and CDR2 (germline): MDHEN, SYDVKM. The whole variable domain, remainder taken from reference TRBV28 and TRBJ1-5, is DVKVTQSSRYLVKRTGEKVFLECVQDMDHENMFWYRQDPGLGLRLIYFSYDVKMKEKGDIPEGYSVSREKKERFSLILESASTNQTSMYLCASSSTGTGYQPQHFGDGTRLSIL.

Comments on this clone: Other DNA sequences in the sample encode the same CDR3. The rearrangement joins TRBV5-1 to TRBJ2-7; 9 bases line up with TRBD1. V dropped 4 bases and J dropped 3; count of bases not matched to a gene: 5. This CDR3 has 14 amino acids. From germline, CDR1 is SGHRS and CDR2 YFSETQ. CDR3 nucleotides: TGCGCCAGCAGCCCGGGACAGGGACTCTACGAGCAGTACTTC. Its translation: CASSPGQGLYEQYF.

The rearrangement uses TRBV19 and TRBJ1-1, with D possibly being TRBD1 (5 bases). V was cut by 5 bases and J by 0 bases, with 13 bases left in between. Germline CDR1 LNHDA, CDR2 SQIVND (reference sequence). The CDR3 loop spans 15 amino acids. CDR3 sequence: CASSLRQFMNTEAFF. The CDR3 DNA reads TGTGCCAGTAGTCTCCGACAGTTTATGAACACTGAAGCTTTCTTT. The whole variable domain, remainder taken from reference TRBV19 and TRBJ1-1, is DGGITQSPKYLFRKEGQNVTLSCEQNLNHDAMYWYRQDPGQGLRLIYYSQIVNDFQKGDIAEGYSVSREKKESFPLTVTSAQKNPTAFYLCASSLRQFMNTEAFFGQGTRLTVV.

V gene TRBV28 combines with J gene TRBJ2-1; TRBD1 matches at 9 bases. The CDR3 sequence is 16 residues long. Trimming took 6 bases from V and 2 from J; bases not matched to a gene: 8. Germline CDR1 reads MDHEN; CDR2 reads SYDVKM. CDR3 coding DNA: TGTGCCAGCAGGGGTGGACAGGGGATGACCTACAATGAGCAGTTCTTC. It is translated as CASRGGQGMTYNEQFF.

The J gene is TRBJ2-7, the V gene TRBV5-4; D is uncertain. Germline-derived CDR1 and CDR2 are SGHNT and YYREEE (reference sequence). This CDR3 has 13 amino acids. V was clipped by 0 bases and J by 5 bases, with 9 bases between them. In DNA, the CDR3 is TGTGCCAGCAGCTTGGCCCTAGTCGACGAGCAGTACTTC. Residues: CASSLALVDEQYF.

The chain employs TRBV6-1 and TRBJ1-2, with 7 bases matching TRBD1. This CDR3 is built from 16 residues. Germline V lookup: CDR1 MNHNS, CDR2 SASEGT. V shed 4 bases and J 5 bases; nucleotides not matched to a gene: 13. The CDR3 region has the DNA TGTGCCAGCAGTGGTATAAGAACAGGGGTGGTTTATGGCTACACCTTC. Amino acids: CASSGIRTGVVYGYTF.

V and J are TRBV11-3 and TRBJ2-7; TRBD2 matches 8 bases. The germline V gene encodes CDR1 SGHNT and CDR2 YENEEA. With 3 bases clipped from V and 0 bases from J, the junction kept 4 bases outside the gene matches. The CDR3 covers 15 residues. This CDR3 is CASSFASGGSYEQYF. The CDR3 coding sequence is TGTGCCAGCAGCTTTGCCAGCGGGGGCTCCTACGAGCAGTACTTC. Full variable domain (remainder filled in from reference TRBV11-3 and TRBJ2-7): EAGVVQSPRYKIIEKKQPVAFWCNPISGHNTLYWYLQNLGQGPELLIRYENEEAVDDSQLPKDRFSAERLKGVDSTLKIQPAELGDSAVYLCASSFASGGSYEQYFGPGTRLTVT.

The chain employs TRBV30 and TRBJ1-4, with TRBD1 as a possible D gene (6 bases). The CDR3 totals 12 residues. Germline V gives CDR1 GTSNPN, CDR2 SVGIG (reference sequence). The ends were cut back, 0 bases at V and 10 bases at J, with 9 bases in the middle. The CDR3 sequence: CAWSVGQLKLFF. For the CDR3, the DNA is TGTGCCTGGAGTGTAGGACAGTTAAAACTGTTTTTT.

This clone has only a few counts. This chain uses TRBV28 with TRBJ1-1; no clear D gene. CDR1 is MDHEN and CDR2 is SYDVKM in the germline V gene. The length of the CDR3 is 13 residues. Trimming cost V 5 bases and J 1 base, with 8 bases left between them. The CDR3 here is CASSAQTNTEAFF. The CDR3 DNA follows: TGTGCCAGCAGTGCACAGACGAACACTGAAGCTTTCTTT.

This clone came up a few times. This chain uses TRBV5-1 with TRBJ1-4; 7 bases match TRBD1. Trimming removed 4 bases from V and 4 bases from J; junction bases left unmatched: 7. Germline V lookup: CDR1 SGHRS, CDR2 YFSETQ. This CDR3 contains 15 residues. The CDR3 sequence: CASSPWDSINEKLFF. The CDR3 DNA is TGCGCCAGCAGCCCCTGGGACAGTATTAATGAAAAACTGTTTTTT. The full variable domain, in which reference TRBV5-1 and TRBJ1-4 provide the parts outside the CDR3, is KAGVTQTPRYLIKTRGQQVTLSCSPISGHRSVSWYQQTPGQGLQFLFEYFSETQRNKGNFPGRFSGRQFSNSRSEMNVSTLELGDSALYLCASSPWDSINEKLFFGSGTQLSVL.